This TCR beta chain was profiled in a study of OX40 agonist ivuxolimab in advanced cancers. For the study in its entirety: Ivuxolimab was a fully human IgG2 agonistic monoclonal antibody targeting the costimulatory receptor OX40 (CD134). Intravenous ivuxolimab was administered to patients every 2 weeks at six dose levels: 0.01, 0.1, 0.3, 1.5, 3 and 10 mg/kg. Of the approximately 50 dose-escalation patients, hepatocellular carcinoma was present in some 19, melanoma in approximately 15, renal cell carcinoma in 9 and head and neck cancer in 9. A male proportion of roughly 80% and a mean age of around 60 years, ranging from 23 to 79, were recorded for the dose-escalation cohort. Patients were allowed to have had prior anti-PD-1, anti-PD-L1 or anti-CTLA-4 therapy, and around 43% of the dose-escalation patients had been treated with checkpoint inhibitors. Partial responses occurred in three dose-escalation patients, of whom one had hepatocellular carcinoma and two had cutaneous melanoma. The point of sequencing TCRbeta in the periphery was to test whether ivuxolimab changed TCR sequence diversity and drove clonal T-cell expansion. The paper covers the monotherapy dose-escalation part of the phase I ivuxolimab trial, which included N ≈ 57 patients.

Patients with a history of autoimmune disease or receiving systemic immunosuppression were excluded from the trial. Peripheral blood for TCR sequencing was collected from all dose cohorts at baseline, on cycle 4 day 1, and on cycle 7 day 1. The samples were drawn from a first-in-human, open-label, multicenter phase I dose-escalation trial of ivuxolimab. The trial enrolled adults with locally advanced or metastatic head and neck squamous cell, hepatocellular, melanoma or renal cell carcinoma. Before TCR sequencing, CD4+ T cells and CD8+ T cells from peripheral blood were sorted into separate populations. The germline V gene (reference sequence) specifies LNHNV as CDR1 and YYDKDF as CDR2. The trim is 3 bases for V and 6 bases for J, with a gap of 9 bases between the germline ends. Including cysteine and phenylalanine, the CDR3 has 13 amino acids. Only CDR3 DNA is held: 39 bases, read in frame from base 1.

Genomic DNA was isolated from the sorted cells so that the TCRbeta CDR3 region could be sequenced. The immunoSEQ Assay was used for sequencing of TCRbeta CDR3 regions. TCRdb re-hosts the immuneACCESS table, in-frame sequences only. Its copies lack some clones; in the studies checked, an unresolved V gene accounts for under half of them, and the cause for the rest is not known. Recorded for this sample are fewer than 100,000 clones; roughly 93% of them occurred a single time. Together, the top ten hold roughly 0.32% of the sample. Details on this clone: Its antigen is currently not known. Per-nucleotide qualities are absent, and no much larger clonotype sits a single base away.

Summary of the overall study and its limitations: The antigen specificity of the peripheral T cells that underwent clonal expansion was not determined. After ivuxolimab, expanded clones were on average more numerous among CD8+ T cells than among CD4+ T cells. Partial responders in the 0.1-3.0 mg/kg groups had among the lowest normalized peripheral clonal expansion, especially among CD8+ T cells. Low levels of normalized T-cell clonal expansion were also seen in some patients who did not respond. Clonal expansion of both CD4+ and CD8+ blood T cells was observed from baseline to week 6 at doses 0.1 to 3.0 mg/kg.

The V and J segments used are TRBV15 and TRBJ2-1; a confident D gene designation cannot be given. The material sequenced was CD4+ or CD8+ T cells sorted from blood, taken in a trial of the OX40 agonist ivuxolimab. The sequence was obtained from an adult with an advanced solid tumor such as melanoma, head and neck, liver or kidney cancer. The CDR3 region reads CATSSYPGNEQFF. Read as DNA, the sequence is TGTGCCACCAGCAGTTACCCGGGCAATGAGCAGTTCTTC.